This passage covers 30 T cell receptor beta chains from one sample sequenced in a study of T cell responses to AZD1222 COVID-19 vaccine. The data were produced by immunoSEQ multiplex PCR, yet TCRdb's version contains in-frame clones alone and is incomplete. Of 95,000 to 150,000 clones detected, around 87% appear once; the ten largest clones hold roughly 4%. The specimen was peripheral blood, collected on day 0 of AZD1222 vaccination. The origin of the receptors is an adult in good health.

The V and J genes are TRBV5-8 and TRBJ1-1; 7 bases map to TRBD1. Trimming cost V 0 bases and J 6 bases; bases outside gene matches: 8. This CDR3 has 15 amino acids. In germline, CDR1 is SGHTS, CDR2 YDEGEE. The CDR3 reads CASSLGGTVYSEAFF. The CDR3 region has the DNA TGTGCCAGCAGCTTGGGTGGGACAGTGTATTCTGAAGCTTTCTTT. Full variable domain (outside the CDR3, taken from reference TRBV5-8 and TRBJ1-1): EAGVTQSPTHLIKTRGQQATLRCSPISGHTSVYWYQQALGLGLQFLLWYDEGEERNRGNFPPRFSGRQFPNYSSELNVNALELEDSALYLCASSLGGTVYSEAFFGQGTRLTVV.

The CDR3 region is CASSDGTVTDTQYF. The CDR3 nucleotides read TGTGCCAGCAGCGATGGGACAGTCACAGATACGCAGTATTTT. The genes are TRBV9 and TRBJ2-3; 7 bases line up with TRBD1. Looked up from germline, CDR1 is SGDLS and CDR2 is YYNGEE. This CDR3 is 14 amino acids long. Losses at the gene ends were 3 bases for V and 2 bases for J; bases not matched to a gene: 3.

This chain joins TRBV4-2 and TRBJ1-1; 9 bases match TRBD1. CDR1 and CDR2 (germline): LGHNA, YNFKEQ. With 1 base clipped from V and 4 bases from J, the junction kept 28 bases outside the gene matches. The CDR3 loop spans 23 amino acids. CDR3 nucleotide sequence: TGTGCCAGCAGCCAAGCATACCGACTCTCCCCAAACACAGGGGGCCCCGAGTTCACTGAAGCTTTCTTT. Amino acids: CASSQAYRLSPNTGGPEFTEAFF.

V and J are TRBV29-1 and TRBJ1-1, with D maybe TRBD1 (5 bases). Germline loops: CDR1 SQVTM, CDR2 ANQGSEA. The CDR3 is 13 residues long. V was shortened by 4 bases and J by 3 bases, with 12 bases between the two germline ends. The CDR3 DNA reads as TGCAGCGTTGCGAGCAGGGAGGACACTGAAGCTTTCTTT. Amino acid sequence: CSVASREDTEAFF.

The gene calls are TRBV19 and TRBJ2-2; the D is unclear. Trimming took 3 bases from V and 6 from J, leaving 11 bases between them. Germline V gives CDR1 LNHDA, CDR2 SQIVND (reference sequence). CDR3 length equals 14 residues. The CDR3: CASSIKALAGELFF. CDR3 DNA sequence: TGTGCCAGTAGTATTAAAGCCCTGGCCGGGGAGCTGTTTTTT.

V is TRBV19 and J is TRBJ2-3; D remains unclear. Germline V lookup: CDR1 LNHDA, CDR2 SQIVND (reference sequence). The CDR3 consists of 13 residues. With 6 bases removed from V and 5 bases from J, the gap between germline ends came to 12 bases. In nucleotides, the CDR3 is TGTGCCAGTAGCCCTATAGGACGAGATACGCAGTATTTT. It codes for CASSPIGRDTQYF. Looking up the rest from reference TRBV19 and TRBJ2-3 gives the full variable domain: DGGITQSPKYLFRKEGQNVTLSCEQNLNHDAMYWYRQDPGQGLRLIYYSQIVNDFQKGDIAEGYSVSREKKESFPLTVTSAQKNPTAFYLCASSPIGRDTQYFGPGTRLTVL.

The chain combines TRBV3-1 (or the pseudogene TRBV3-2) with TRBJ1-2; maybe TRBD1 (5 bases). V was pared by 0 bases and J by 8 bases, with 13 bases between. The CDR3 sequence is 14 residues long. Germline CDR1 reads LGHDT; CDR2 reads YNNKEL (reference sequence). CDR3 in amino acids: CASSQDLQGWGYTF. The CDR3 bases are TGTGCCAGCAGCCAAGATTTGCAGGGCTGGGGCTACACCTTC.

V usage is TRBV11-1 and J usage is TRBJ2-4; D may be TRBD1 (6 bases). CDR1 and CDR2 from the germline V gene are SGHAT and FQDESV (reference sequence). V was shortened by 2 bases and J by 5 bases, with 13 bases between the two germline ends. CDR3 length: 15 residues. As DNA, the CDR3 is TGTGCCAGCAGCTTAAGGCAGGGGCATGAAAACATTCAGTACTTC. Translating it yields CASSLRQGHENIQYF.

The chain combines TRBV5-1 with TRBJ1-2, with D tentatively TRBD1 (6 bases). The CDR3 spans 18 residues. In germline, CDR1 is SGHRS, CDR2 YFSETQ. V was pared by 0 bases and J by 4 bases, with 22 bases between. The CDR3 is CASSLAYRVSTESYGYTF. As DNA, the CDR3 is TGCGCCAGCAGCTTGGCCTACAGGGTTAGCACTGAATCCTATGGCTACACCTTC.

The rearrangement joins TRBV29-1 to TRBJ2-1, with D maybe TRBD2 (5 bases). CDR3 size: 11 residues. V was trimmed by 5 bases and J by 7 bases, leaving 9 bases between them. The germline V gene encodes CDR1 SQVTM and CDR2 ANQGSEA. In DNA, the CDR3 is TGCAGCGTTTCCTCGGGAAATGAGCAGTTCTTC. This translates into CSVSSGNEQFF.

CDR3 in amino acids: CASASDWGYTF. The DNA of the CDR3 is TGTGCCAGCGCATCGGACTGGGGCTACACCTTC. V and J are TRBV12-3 or TRBV12-4 and TRBJ1-2, with D uncertain. The CDR3 has 11 residues. Trimming took 8 bases from V and 8 from J, leaving 12 bases between them.

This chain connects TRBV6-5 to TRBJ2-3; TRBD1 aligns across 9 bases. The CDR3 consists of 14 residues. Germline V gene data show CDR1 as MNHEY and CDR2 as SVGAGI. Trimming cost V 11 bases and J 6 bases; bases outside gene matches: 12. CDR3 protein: CAAAQGAQSDTQYF. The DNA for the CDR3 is TGTGCCGCGGCACAGGGGGCGCAGTCTGATACGCAGTATTTT.

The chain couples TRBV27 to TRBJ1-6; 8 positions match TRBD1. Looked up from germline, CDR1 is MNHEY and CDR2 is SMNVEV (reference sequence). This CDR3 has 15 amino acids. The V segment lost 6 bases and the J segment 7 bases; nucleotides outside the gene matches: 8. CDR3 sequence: CASSANRGGNSPLHF. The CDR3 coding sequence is TGTGCCAGCAGCGCCAACAGGGGGGGAAATTCACCCCTCCACTTT.

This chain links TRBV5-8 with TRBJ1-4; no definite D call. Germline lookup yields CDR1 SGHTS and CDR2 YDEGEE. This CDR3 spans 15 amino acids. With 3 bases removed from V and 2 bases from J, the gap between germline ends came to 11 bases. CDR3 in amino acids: CASSSLVGTNEKLFF. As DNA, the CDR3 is TGTGCCAGCAGCTCCCTCGTGGGGACTAATGAAAAACTGTTTTTT.

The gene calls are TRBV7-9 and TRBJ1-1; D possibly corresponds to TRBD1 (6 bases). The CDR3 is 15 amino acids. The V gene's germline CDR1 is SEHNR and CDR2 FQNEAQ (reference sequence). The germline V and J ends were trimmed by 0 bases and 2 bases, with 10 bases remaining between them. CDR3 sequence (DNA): TGTGCCAGCAGCTTAGCGTTTGGGGGCAACACTGAAGCTTTCTTT. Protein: CASSLAFGGNTEAFF.

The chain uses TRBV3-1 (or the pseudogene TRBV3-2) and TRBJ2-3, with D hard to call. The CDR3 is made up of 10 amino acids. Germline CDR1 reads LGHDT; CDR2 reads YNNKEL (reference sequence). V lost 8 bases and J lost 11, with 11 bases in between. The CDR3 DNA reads TGTGCCAGCTTTCCGTTAGGGCAGTATTTT. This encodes CASFPLGQYF.

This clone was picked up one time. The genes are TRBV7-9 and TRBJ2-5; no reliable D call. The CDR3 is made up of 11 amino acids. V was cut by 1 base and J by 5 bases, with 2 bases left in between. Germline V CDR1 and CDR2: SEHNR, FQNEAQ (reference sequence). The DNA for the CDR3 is TGTGCCAGCAGCTTAGTGGAGACCCAGTACTTC. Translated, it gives CASSLVETQYF.

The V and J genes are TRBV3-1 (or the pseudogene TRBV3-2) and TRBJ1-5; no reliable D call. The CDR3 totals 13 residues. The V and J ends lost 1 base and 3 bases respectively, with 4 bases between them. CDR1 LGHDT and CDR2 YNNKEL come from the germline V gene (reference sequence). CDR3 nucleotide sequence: TGTGCCAGCAGCCAAGGGACCAATCAGCCCCAGCATTTT. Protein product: CASSQGTNQPQHF.

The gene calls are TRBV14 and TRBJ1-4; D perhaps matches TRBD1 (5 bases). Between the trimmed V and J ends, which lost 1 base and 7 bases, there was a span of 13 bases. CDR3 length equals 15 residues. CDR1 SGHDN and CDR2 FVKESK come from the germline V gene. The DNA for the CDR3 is TGTGCCAGCAGCCAAGGGGAGGGGCGCGTTGAAAAACTGTTTTTT. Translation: CASSQGEGRVEKLFF. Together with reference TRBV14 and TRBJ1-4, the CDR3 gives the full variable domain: EAGVTQFPSHSVIEKGQTVTLRCDPISGHDNLYWYRRVMGKEIKFLLHFVKESKQDESGMPNNRFLAERTGGTYSTLKVQPAELEDSGVYFCASSQGEGRVEKLFFGSGTQLSVL.

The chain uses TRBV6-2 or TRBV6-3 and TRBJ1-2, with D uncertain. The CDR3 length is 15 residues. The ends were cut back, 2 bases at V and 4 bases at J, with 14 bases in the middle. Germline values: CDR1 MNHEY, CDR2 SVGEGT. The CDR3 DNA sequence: TGTGCCAGCAGTTACCTTGCCGACCCGGTCTATGGCTACACCTTC. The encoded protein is CASSYLADPVYGYTF.

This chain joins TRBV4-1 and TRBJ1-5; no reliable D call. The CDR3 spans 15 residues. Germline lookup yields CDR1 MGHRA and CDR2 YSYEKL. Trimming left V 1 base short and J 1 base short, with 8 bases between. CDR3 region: CASSQAGESNQPQHF. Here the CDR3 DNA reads TGCGCCAGCAGCCAAGCTGGGGAGAGCAATCAGCCCCAGCATTTT.

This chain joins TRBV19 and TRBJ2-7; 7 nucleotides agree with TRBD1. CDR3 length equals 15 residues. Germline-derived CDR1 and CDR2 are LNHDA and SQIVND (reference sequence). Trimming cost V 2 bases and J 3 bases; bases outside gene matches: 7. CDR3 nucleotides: TGTGCCAGTAGTATAAGAAGGGACAGATTCTACGAGCAGTACTTC. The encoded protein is CASSIRRDRFYEQYF.

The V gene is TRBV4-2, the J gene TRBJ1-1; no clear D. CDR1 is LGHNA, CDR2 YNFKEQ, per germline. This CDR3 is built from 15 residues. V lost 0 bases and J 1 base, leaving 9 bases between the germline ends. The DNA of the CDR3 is TGTGCCAGCAGCCAAGAGGCAGCGCGGAACACTGAAGCTTTCTTT. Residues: CASSQEAARNTEAFF.

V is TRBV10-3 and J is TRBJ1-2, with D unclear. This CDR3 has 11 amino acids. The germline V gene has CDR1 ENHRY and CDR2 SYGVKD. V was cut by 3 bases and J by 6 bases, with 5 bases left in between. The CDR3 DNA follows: TGTGCCATCAGTGATGGGGATGGCTACACCTTC. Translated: CAISDGDGYTF.

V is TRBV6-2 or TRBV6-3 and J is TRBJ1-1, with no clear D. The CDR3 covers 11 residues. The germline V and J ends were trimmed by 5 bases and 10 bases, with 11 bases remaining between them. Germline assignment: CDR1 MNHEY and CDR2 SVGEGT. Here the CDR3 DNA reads TGTGCCAGCAGTCACGCGGTAGGAGCTTTCTTT. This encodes CASSHAVGAFF.

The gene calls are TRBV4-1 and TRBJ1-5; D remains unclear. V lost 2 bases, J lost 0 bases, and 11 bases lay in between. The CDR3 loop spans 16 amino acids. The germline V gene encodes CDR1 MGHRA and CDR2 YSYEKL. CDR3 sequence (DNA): TGCGCCAGCAGCCAACGCCCTGGGGTTAGCAATCAGCCCCAGCATTTT. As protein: CASSQRPGVSNQPQHF.

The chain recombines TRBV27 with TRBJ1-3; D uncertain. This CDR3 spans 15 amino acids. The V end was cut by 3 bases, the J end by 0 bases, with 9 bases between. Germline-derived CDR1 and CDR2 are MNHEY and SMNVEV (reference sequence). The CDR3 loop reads CASSLTYSSGNTIYF. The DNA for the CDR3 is TGTGCCAGCAGTTTGACATACAGCTCTGGAAACACCATATATTTT.

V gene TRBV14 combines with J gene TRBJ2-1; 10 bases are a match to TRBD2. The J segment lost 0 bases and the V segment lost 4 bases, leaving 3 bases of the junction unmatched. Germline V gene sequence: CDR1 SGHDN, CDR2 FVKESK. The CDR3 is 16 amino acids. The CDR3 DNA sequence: TGTGCCAGCAGCCCCGCTAGCGGGAGCTCCTACAATGAGCAGTTCTTC. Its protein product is CASSPASGSSYNEQFF.

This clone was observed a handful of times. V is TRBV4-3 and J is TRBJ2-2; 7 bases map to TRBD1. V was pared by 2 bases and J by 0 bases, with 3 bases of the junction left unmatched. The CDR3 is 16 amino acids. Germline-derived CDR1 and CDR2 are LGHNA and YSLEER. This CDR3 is CASSQRGGPNTGELFF. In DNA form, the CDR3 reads TGCGCCAGCAGCCAAAGAGGGGGCCCGAACACCGGGGAGCTGTTTTTT.

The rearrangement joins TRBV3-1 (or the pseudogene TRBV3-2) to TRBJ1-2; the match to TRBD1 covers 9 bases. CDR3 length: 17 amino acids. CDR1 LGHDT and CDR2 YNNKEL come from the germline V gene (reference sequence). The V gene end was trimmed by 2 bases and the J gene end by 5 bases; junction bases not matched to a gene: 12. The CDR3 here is CASSQPWVGQGPYGYTF. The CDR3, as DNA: TGTGCCAGCAGCCAACCCTGGGTGGGACAGGGTCCTTATGGCTACACCTTC.